The T cell receptor (beta chain) described here comes from a study of T cell responses to AZD1222 COVID-19 vaccine. In this sample, this clone turned up once. Its matching antigen is unknown. The assay was immunoSEQ multiplex PCR, and TCRdb's table has in-frame clones only and misses some. This table holds 95,000 to 150,000 clones, roughly 90% found once. This CDR3 spans 15 amino acids. Germline-derived CDR1 and CDR2 are LGHNA and YNFKEQ. The V gene lost 0 bases and the J gene lost 8 bases, with 16 bases spanning the gap. General observations from the study: A mostly white British donor set with more females was recruited, and clonal diversity was possibly underestimated. Vaccine-related CD4 TCRs covered spike, predominating at 160-218 and 743-854. All repertoire sampling was performed exclusively after the peak T cell response. Only 5 or 6 AZD1222 recipients were seropositive at baseline.

This receptor was taken from an adult in good health. The specimen was peripheral blood, collected on day 0 of AZD1222 vaccination. The V and J genes are TRBV4-2 and TRBJ1-2, with D unclear. This chain's CDR3 is CASSQDRRSFVGYTF. CDR3 DNA: TGTGCCAGCAGCCAAGATCGGCGGAGTTTCGTCGGCTACACCTTC.